The 20 T cell receptor beta chains below were found in one sample sequenced in a study of cytomegalovirus exposure and HLA in healthy donors. Produced via immunoSEQ multiplex PCR; TCRdb's table is partial and in-frame only. The sample records 200,000 to 250,000 clones, less than 85% being singletons. Input material: PBMCs. The receptor set was obtained from a woman younger than 30 in good health and CMV-seronegative.

The chain carries TRBV18 and TRBJ2-2, with 8 bases that match TRBD2. The CDR3 loop spans 15 amino acids. The ends lost 6 bases at V and 3 bases at J; junction bases unmatched: 6. Germline lookup yields CDR1 KGHSH and CDR2 LQKENI. In DNA, the CDR3 is TGTGCCAGCTCTTTAGCGGGATTCGACACCGGGGAGCTGTTTTTT. It translates to CASSLAGFDTGELFF.

The V gene is TRBV21-1, the J gene TRBJ1-6. TRBV21-1 is a pseudogene segment. The CDR3 sequence is 16 residues long. The CDR3 DNA is TGTGCCAGCAGCAAAGGGCGGGGGCGTTTATATTCACCCCTCCACTTT. Protein product: CASSKGRGRLYSPLHF.

V and J are TRBV2 and TRBJ1-2; D is unclear. Trimming pared 6 bases from V and 0 bases from J, leaving 17 bases between. The CDR3 length is 16 residues. Germline lookup yields CDR1 SNHLY and CDR2 FYNNEI. CDR3 region: CASREDGRTANYGYTF. CDR3 in DNA: TGTGCCAGCAGAGAGGACGGACGTACAGCTAACTATGGCTACACCTTC.

This clone came up once. The rearrangement uses TRBV7-3 and TRBJ1-6; unclear D gene. From germline, CDR1 is SGHTA and CDR2 FQGTGA. V dropped 4 bases and J dropped 8 bases, with 15 bases sitting between them. The CDR3 runs 15 residues. The CDR3 region has the DNA TGTGCCAGCAGCTCCGGGCTCGGCCCCGATTCACCCCTCCACTTT. Residues: CASSSGLGPDSPLHF.

The chain carries TRBV5-4 and TRBJ1-1; TRBD1 agrees at 8 bases. Germline CDR1 reads SGHNT; CDR2 reads YYREEE (reference sequence). Trimming took 3 bases from V and 6 from J; bases not matched to a gene: 10. This CDR3 has 15 amino acids. This CDR3 reads CASSSLDRGTPEAFF. The CDR3 DNA is TGTGCCAGCAGCTCCCTAGACAGGGGCACCCCTGAAGCTTTCTTT. Supplemented by reference TRBV5-4 and TRBJ1-1, the full variable domain reads ETGVTQSPTHLIKTRGQQVTLRCSSQSGHNTVSWYQQALGQGPQFIFQYYREEENGRGNFPPRFSGLQFPNYSSELNVNALELDDSALYLCASSSLDRGTPEAFFGQGTRLTVV.

This chain joins TRBV20-1 and TRBJ2-5; the D gene is possibly TRBD2 (5 bases). V was clipped by 5 bases and J by 7 bases, with 11 bases between them. The CDR3 has 11 residues. Germline V gene sequence: CDR1 DFQATT, CDR2 SNEGSKA (reference sequence). CDR3 DNA: TGCAGTGCTCCAACTCGGGGGACCCAGTACTTC. This gives the protein CSAPTRGTQYF.

V gene TRBV28 combines with J gene TRBJ2-7; 9 positions match TRBD2. CDR1 MDHEN and CDR2 SYDVKM come from the germline V gene. The length of the CDR3 is 14 residues. Trimming at V came to 5 bases and at J to 6 bases, leaving 8 bases not matched to a gene. The CDR3 spells CASSLRGLALEQYF. In DNA form, the CDR3 reads TGTGCCAGCAGTCTAAGGGGACTAGCACTCGAGCAGTACTTC.

As regards this clone: The sample holds other DNA sequences that translate to the same CDR3. The V and J genes are TRBV5-1 and TRBJ2-7; D not certain. Between the trimmed V and J ends, which lost 0 bases and 2 bases, there was a span of 9 bases. Germline CDR1 SGHRS, CDR2 YFSETQ. The CDR3 is 14 amino acids. CDR3: CASSLGTATYEQYF. Written as DNA, the CDR3 is TGCGCCAGCAGCTTGGGGACGGCCACCTACGAGCAGTACTTC.

The chain links TRBV5-4 to TRBJ1-3; D gene ambiguous. CDR3 length: 16 amino acids. Deletions cut 2 bases from V and 0 bases from J, with 12 bases between. Germline-derived CDR1 and CDR2 are SGHNT and YYREEE (reference sequence). CDR3 loop: CASSFGRASSGNTIYF. The DNA of the CDR3 is TGTGCCAGCAGCTTTGGACGAGCGAGCTCTGGAAACACCATATATTTT.

V is TRBV5-6 and J is TRBJ2-1; D not certain. Trimming took 0 bases from V and 8 from J, leaving 6 bases between them. CDR3 length: 12 amino acids. Per germline, CDR1 SGHDT and CDR2 YYEEEE. CDR3 residues: CASSLGEYEQFF. The CDR3 coding sequence is TGTGCCAGCAGCTTGGGGGAATATGAGCAGTTCTTC. Complete variable domain (other parts from reference TRBV5-6 and TRBJ2-1): DAGVTQSPTHLIKTRGQQVTLRCSPKSGHDTVSWYQQALGQGPQFIFQYYEEEERQRGNFPDRFSGHQFPNYSSELNVNALLLGDSALYLCASSLGEYEQFFGPGTRLTVL.

This chain links TRBV9 with TRBJ2-1, with D tentatively TRBD2 (6 bases). The CDR3 runs 15 residues. Looked up from germline, CDR1 is SGDLS and CDR2 is YYNGEE. The V and J ends lost 0 bases and 10 bases respectively, with 17 bases between them. The CDR3 sequence: CASSVEWLEGGEQFF. In nucleotides, the CDR3 is TGTGCCAGCAGCGTAGAGTGGTTGGAGGGAGGCGAGCAGTTCTTC.

This rearrangement joins TRBV6-6 to TRBJ1-1, with a possible D match to TRBD1 (5 bases). Looked up from germline, CDR1 is MNHNY and CDR2 is SVGAGI (reference sequence). This CDR3 is 14 amino acids long. Trimming left V 0 bases short and J 4 bases short, with 9 bases between. The CDR3 loop reads CASSYSSQGTEAFF. CDR3 nucleotide sequence: TGTGCCAGCAGTTACTCGAGCCAGGGCACTGAAGCTTTCTTT.

The chain joins TRBV6-6 to TRBJ1-2, with D hard to call. The CDR3 has 15 residues. From germline, CDR1 is MNHNY and CDR2 SVGAGI (reference sequence). Trimming cost V 5 bases and J 2 bases, with 15 bases left between them. CDR3 amino acids: CASSHTNYLNYGYTF. DNA for the CDR3: TGTGCCAGCAGTCATACTAACTACCTGAACTATGGCTACACCTTC.

This chain uses TRBV18 with TRBJ1-5, with D uncertain. The CDR3 spans 15 residues. V lost 3 bases and J lost 7, with 16 bases in between. Germline CDR1 reads KGHSH; CDR2 reads LQKENI. DNA of the CDR3: TGTGCCAGCTCACCCGGCAAGGGCGCGGGGCAGCCCCAGCATTTT. Its protein product is CASSPGKGAGQPQHF.

This sequence joins TRBV27 and TRBJ2-1; D is possibly TRBD2 (6 bases). CDR3 length: 14 amino acids. Germline CDR1 MNHEY, CDR2 SMNVEV (reference sequence). Trimming took off 6 bases at V and 4 bases at J, with 13 bases between the two ends. The CDR3 DNA follows: TGTGCCAGCAGGCGGGACTCCGCATACAATGAGCAGTTCTTC. Its protein is CASRRDSAYNEQFF.

This chain uses TRBV5-8 with TRBJ1-2; D perhaps matches TRBD1 (5 bases). Between the trimmed V and J ends, which lost 2 bases and 1 base, there was a span of 9 bases. CDR3 length equals 14 residues. Germline CDR1 is SGHTS and CDR2 is YDEGEE. As DNA, the CDR3 is TGTGCCAGCAGCTTTGGGACGGTTAACTATGGCTACACCTTC. Amino acids: CASSFGTVNYGYTF.

The chain is built from TRBV30 and TRBJ1-6; no reliable D call. Trimming left V 0 bases short and J 10 bases short, with 10 bases between. CDR3 length equals 13 residues. Germline V gives CDR1 GTSNPN, CDR2 SVGIG (reference sequence). The CDR3 spells CAWSVKVRSPLHF. CDR3 DNA sequence: TGTGCCTGGAGTGTAAAGGTTCGATCACCCCTCCACTTT.

This chain joins TRBV19 and TRBJ1-1; tentative D call: TRBD1 (6 bases). This CDR3 region has 14 residues. CDR1 and CDR2 (germline): LNHDA, SQIVND (reference sequence). The V and J ends lost 3 bases and 0 bases respectively, with 8 bases between them. The CDR3 reads CASSIRGMNTEAFF. Here the CDR3 DNA reads TGTGCCAGTAGTATCAGGGGTATGAACACTGAAGCTTTCTTT.

J is TRBJ2-1 and V is TRBV9; no reliable D call. Trimming took off 2 bases at V and 3 bases at J, with 6 bases between the two ends. CDR3 size: 13 residues. CDR1 is SGDLS, CDR2 YYNGEE, per germline. The CDR3 spells CASSVDGYNEQFF. The CDR3 coding sequence is TGTGCCAGCAGCGTTGACGGCTACAATGAGCAGTTCTTC. The full variable domain, its missing parts supplied by reference TRBV9 and TRBJ2-1, is DSGVTQTPKHLITATGQRVTLRCSPRSGDLSVYWYQQSLDQGLQFLIQYYNGEERAKGNILERFSAQQFPDLHSELNLSSLELGDSALYFCASSVDGYNEQFFGPGTRLTVL.

The genes are TRBV19 and TRBJ2-7; D call uncertain. The CDR3 has 14 amino acids. Germline values: CDR1 LNHDA, CDR2 SQIVND (reference sequence). V was pared by 9 bases and J by 0 bases, with 15 bases between. The chain's CDR3 is CASGERRNSYEQYF. CDR3 sequence (DNA): TGTGCCAGCGGCGAGCGACGAAACTCCTACGAGCAGTACTTC.